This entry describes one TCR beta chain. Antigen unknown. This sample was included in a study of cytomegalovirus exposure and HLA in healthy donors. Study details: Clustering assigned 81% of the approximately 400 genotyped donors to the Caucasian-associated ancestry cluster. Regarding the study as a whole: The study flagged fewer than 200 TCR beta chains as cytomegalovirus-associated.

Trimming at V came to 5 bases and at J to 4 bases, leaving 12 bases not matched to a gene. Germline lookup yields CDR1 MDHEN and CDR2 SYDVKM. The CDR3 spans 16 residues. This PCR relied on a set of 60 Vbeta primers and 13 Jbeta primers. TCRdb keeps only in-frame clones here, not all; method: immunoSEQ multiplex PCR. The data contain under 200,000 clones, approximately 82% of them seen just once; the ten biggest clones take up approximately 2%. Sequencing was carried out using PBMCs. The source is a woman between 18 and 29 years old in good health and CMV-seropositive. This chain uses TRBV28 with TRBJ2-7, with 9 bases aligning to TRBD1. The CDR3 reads CASSLPRDRDSYEQYF. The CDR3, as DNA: TGTGCCAGCAGTCTTCCCCGGGACAGGGATTCTTACGAGCAGTACTTC.